The 18 T cell receptor beta chains reported below all come from one sample, sequenced in a study of CD8+CD57+ T cells in acquired aplastic anemia. Before being chosen for sequencing, patients had shown CD8+CD57+ cell expansion by flow cytometry. Both TCR beta VDJ combination and CDR3 sequence profiling were carried out. Genomic DNA was the template for this profiling. One entry per CDR3 protein results from TCRdb running MiXCR on the reads. The repertoire has about 160,000 distinct CDR3 sequences, 47% of them found once; the top ten carry approximately 2.8%. The sequencing sample was made of sorted CD4+, CD8+, or CD8+CD57+ T cells (not recorded which) from PBMCs. The origin of the receptors is a human donor with aplastic anemia.

This clonotype was seen a few times. The V call is TRBV4-1, the J call TRBJ2-3; 13 nucleotides match TRBD2. The trim removed 2 bases at V and 4 bases at J, leaving 12 bases unmatched. Per the germline V gene, CDR1 is MGHRA and CDR2 is YSYEKL. The CDR3 has 19 amino acids. CDR3 region: CASSQTGGLAGFIADTQYF. For the CDR3, the DNA is TGCGCCAGCAGCCAAACTGGGGGACTAGCGGGATTTATAGCAGATACGCAGTATTTT.

The J gene is TRBJ2-7, the V gene TRBV15; TRBD2 might be the D (5 bases). Germline V gives CDR1 LNHNV, CDR2 YYDKDF (reference sequence). V lost 5 bases and J lost 0, with 20 bases in between. The CDR3 has 17 amino acids. The CDR3: CATSATGFGVYSYEQYF. CDR3 nucleotide sequence: TGTGCCACCAGCGCAACGGGATTTGGGGTCTACTCCTACGAGCAGTACTTC.

This clonotype was recorded once. A clone one base away is much larger, so this may be a read error. V usage is TRBV3-1 and J usage is TRBJ2-7; unclear D gene. Looked up from germline, CDR1 is LGHDT and CDR2 is YNNKEL (reference sequence). This CDR3 is 11 amino acids long. The CDR3 nucleotides are TGTGCCAGCAGCGGTAGTTATTTTAGTACTTTC. As protein: CASSGSYFSTF.

The chain combines TRBV10-3 with TRBJ1-5; D unresolved. Trimming stripped 4 bases from V and 7 bases from J, with 11 bases between. Germline V gene sequence: CDR1 ENHRY, CDR2 SYGVKD. The CDR3 spans 13 residues. The CDR3 is CAISVGHLQPQHF. CDR3 bases: TGTGCCATCAGTGTCGGTCATCTCCAGCCCCAGCATTTT.

This clonotype was seen repeatedly, ten times or more. The CDR3 sequence: CASSLESGVHEQYF. As DNA, the CDR3 is TGTGCCAGCAGCTTAGAATCAGGGGTGCACGAGCAGTACTTC. This chain links TRBV11-2 with TRBJ2-7, with D tentatively TRBD1 (6 bases). CDR1 is SGHAT and CDR2 is FQNNGV in the germline V gene. V lost 0 bases to trimming and J lost 5 bases, with 11 bases between them. This CDR3 spans 14 amino acids. The whole variable domain, filled in from reference TRBV11-2 and TRBJ2-7, reads EAGVAQSPRYKIIEKRQSVAFWCNPISGHATLYWYQQILGQGPKLLIQFQNNGVVDDSQLPKDRFSAERLKGVDSTLKIQPAKLEDSAVYLCASSLESGVHEQYFGPGTRLTVT.

The V and J genes are TRBV4-2 and TRBJ2-1; TRBD2 matches at 8 bases. Germline V CDR1 and CDR2: LGHNA, YNFKEQ. The CDR3 contains 15 residues. Trimming took 2 bases from V and 8 from J; bases not matched to a gene: 8. The CDR3 sequence: CASSQRFGGEDEQFF. The CDR3 region has the DNA TGTGCCAGCAGCCAAAGATTCGGGGGGGAGGATGAGCAGTTCTTC.

The chain combines TRBV7-8 with TRBJ2-7; D is ambiguous. The CDR3 is made up of 13 amino acids. Germline V gene lookup returns CDR1 SGHVS and CDR2 FQNEAQ. The V and J ends lost 2 bases and 3 bases respectively, with 8 bases between them. The CDR3 here is CASSLNSHYEQYF. The CDR3 nucleotides read TGTGCCAGCAGCTTAAACAGCCACTACGAGCAGTACTTC.

This clonotype was observed many times. The J gene is TRBJ1-1, the V gene TRBV6-6; no clear D gene. V lost 6 bases, J lost 7 bases, and 15 bases lay in between. The CDR3 spans 13 residues. Germline assignment: CDR1 MNHNY and CDR2 SVGAGI (reference sequence). The CDR3 coding sequence is TGTGCCAGCAGCTCTCCCCCGGGAGGTGAAGCTTTCTTT. Protein: CASSSPPGGEAFF.

The chain employs TRBV20-1 and TRBJ1-2; 12 bases agree with TRBD1. CDR3 length: 13 residues. Germline values: CDR1 DFQATT, CDR2 SNEGSKA (reference sequence). The V gene end was trimmed by 7 bases and the J gene end by 8 bases; junction bases not matched to a gene: 8. The CDR3 DNA is TGCAGTGGGGGGGACAGGGGGCCGCGAGGCTACACCTTC. Protein product: CSGGDRGPRGYTF.

This clonotype was found many times. The rearrangement uses TRBV7-9 and TRBJ2-7, with 8 bases aligning to TRBD2. V gave up 7 bases and J gave up 1 base; unmatched junction bases: 3. Germline-derived CDR1 and CDR2 are SEHNR and FQNEAQ (reference sequence). The CDR3 totals 13 residues. CDR3: CASNVAGSYEQYF. The CDR3 DNA follows: TGTGCCAGCAACGTAGCGGGATCCTACGAGCAGTACTTC.

The gene calls are TRBV6-4 and TRBJ2-2, with a tentative D call TRBD1 (5 bases). Between the trimmed V and J ends, which lost 0 bases and 4 bases, there was a span of 9 bases. Germline V gives CDR1 MRHNA, CDR2 SNTAGT. CDR3 length: 15 amino acids. The CDR3 reads CASSDSAGSTGELFF. CDR3 DNA: TGTGCCAGCAGTGACTCCGCAGGGTCCACCGGGGAGCTGTTTTTT.

The chain recombines TRBV10-2 with TRBJ2-1; 13 nucleotides line up with TRBD2. J lost 2 bases, V lost 4 bases, and 2 bases had no gene match. Germline assignment: CDR1 WSHSY and CDR2 SAAADI. CDR3 length: 16 residues. In DNA form, the CDR3 reads TGCGCCAGCAGTGTACTAGCGGGAGGGGCCTACAATGAGCAGTTCTTC. Translated: CASSVLAGGAYNEQFF.

The chain joins TRBV20-1 to TRBJ2-7; D could derive from TRBD1 or TRBD2 (5 bases each). The CDR3 has 13 amino acids. The V gene lost 5 bases and the J gene lost 0 bases, with 11 bases spanning the gap. Germline CDR1 is DFQATT and CDR2 is SNEGSKA (reference sequence). In DNA, the CDR3 is TGCAGTGCTTACAGGAGGAGCTCCTACGAGCAGTACTTC. This sequence encodes CSAYRRSSYEQYF.

The gene calls are TRBV7-8 and TRBJ2-7; 9 bases align to TRBD1. The CDR3 is made up of 14 amino acids. The trim removed 1 base at V and 5 bases at J, leaving 3 bases unmatched. The germline CDR1 and CDR2 sequences are SGHVS and FQNEAQ. The CDR3 region has the DNA TGTGCCAGCAGCTTAGGGGACAGGGCTCACGAGCAGTACTTC. The encoded protein is CASSLGDRAHEQYF.

Only one count was recorded for this clonotype. One end of the junction is discordant with germline, which a read error may explain. The chain employs TRBV13 and TRBJ2-7, with 7 positions matching TRBD1. The CDR3 totals 15 residues. CDR1 is PRHDT, CDR2 FYEKMQ, per germline (reference sequence). This CDR3 reads CASRPTGANAYEQCF. The CDR3 coding sequence is TGTGCCAGCAGGCCCACAGGGGCGAACGCGTACGAGCAGTGCTTC. Variable domain in full (rest from reference TRBV13 and TRBJ2-7): AAGVIQSPRHLIKEKRETATLKCYPIPRHDTVYWYQQGPGQDPQFLISFYEKMQSDKGSIPDRFSAQQFSDYHSELNMSSLELGDSALYFCASRPTGANAYEQCFGPGTRLTVT.

This clonotype was observed many times. CDR3 sequence reads: CASSFTGTGGSNSPLHF. As DNA, the CDR3 is TGTGCCAGCAGCTTTACCGGGACAGGGGGCTCTAATTCACCCCTCCACTTT. The genes are TRBV7-9 and TRBJ1-6, with 12 bases lining up with TRBD1. The CDR3 loop spans 17 amino acids. The V gene's germline CDR1 is SEHNR and CDR2 FQNEAQ (reference sequence). The V and J ends lost 3 bases and 6 bases, in that order; junction bases with no gene match: 6.

In this sample, this clonotype turned up a few times. The chain uses TRBV5-1 and TRBJ1-1; D is perhaps TRBD1 (5 bases). This CDR3 has 10 residues. Trimming took 9 bases from V and 9 from J, leaving 12 bases between them. Germline V gives CDR1 SGHRS, CDR2 YFSETQ. CDR3 in DNA: TGCGCCACTCCGGGGGGGAAAGCTTTCTTT. Encoded protein: CATPGGKAFF.

This clonotype was observed at least ten times. V is TRBV19 and J is TRBJ1-6; no definite D call. Germline V gene sequence: CDR1 LNHDA, CDR2 SQIVND (reference sequence). Trimming removed 5 bases from V and 0 bases from J, with 14 bases in between. This CDR3 is 17 amino acids long. The CDR3 protein is CASSPRRSSSYNSPLHF. The CDR3 nucleotides read TGTGCCAGTAGTCCTCGACGGTCAAGCTCCTATAATTCACCCCTCCACTTT. The variable domain in full, with the rest retrieved from reference TRBV19 and TRBJ1-6, is DGGITQSPKYLFRKEGQNVTLSCEQNLNHDAMYWYRQDPGQGLRLIYYSQIVNDFQKGDIAEGYSVSREKKESFPLTVTSAQKNPTAFYLCASSPRRSSSYNSPLHFGNGTRLTVT.